This T cell receptor (beta chain) was documented in a study of CD8 T cells in ankylosing spondylitis. Overall study findings and caveats: Reactive arthritis synovial fluid and blood previously showed some of these motif variants. Clones tied to disease were said to be significantly enriched in matched ankylosing spondylitis synovial fluid. The authors found the disease-linked clones to be CD8+ and relatively rare in peripheral blood. About 8 highly homologous variants made up a TCR beta motif, and this motif appeared characteristic of ankylosing spondylitis blood.

Comments on this clonotype: Its cognate antigen is unknown.

Trimming shortened V by 7 bases and J by 0 bases, and 3 bases separated the two germline ends. This CDR3 is 12 amino acids long. CDR1 and CDR2 (germline): ENHRY, SYGVKD. Construction of TCR beta libraries was performed using quantitative 5'-RACE with molecular barcodes. TCRdb re-called the 5' RACE reads through MiXCR, storing one row per CDR3 protein. Of about 840,000 distinct CDR3 sequences in the sample, over 9.5% are singletons; the top ten hold more than 0.5%. This sequence originates from a male donor with ankylosing spondylitis. J is TRBJ2-2 and V is TRBV10-3; D is unresolved. Sequenced: blood, either unsorted or a sorted T cell fraction (not recorded which). CDR3 amino acids: CAITPNTGELFF. The CDR3 bases are TGTGCCATCACTCCGAACACCGGGGAGCTGTTTTTT.